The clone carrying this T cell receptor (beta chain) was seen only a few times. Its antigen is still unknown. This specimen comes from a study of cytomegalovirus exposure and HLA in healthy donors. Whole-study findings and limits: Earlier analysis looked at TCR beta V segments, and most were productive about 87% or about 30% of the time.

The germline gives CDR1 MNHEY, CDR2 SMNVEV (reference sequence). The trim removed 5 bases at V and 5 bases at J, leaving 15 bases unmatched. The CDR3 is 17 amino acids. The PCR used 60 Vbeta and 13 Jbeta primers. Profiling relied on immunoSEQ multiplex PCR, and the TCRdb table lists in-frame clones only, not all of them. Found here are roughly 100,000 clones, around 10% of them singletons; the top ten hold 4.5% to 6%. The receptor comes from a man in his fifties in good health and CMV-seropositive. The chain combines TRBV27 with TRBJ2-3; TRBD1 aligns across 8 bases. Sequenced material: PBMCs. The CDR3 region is CASSLQSTGVVGDTQYF. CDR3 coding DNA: TGTGCCAGCAGTCTTCAATCGACAGGGGTGGTCGGAGATACGCAGTATTTT.